These T cell receptor beta chains were read from a single sample in a study of vaccination and CD4 T cells after COVID-19. TCRdb redid the calling of the PCR reads with MiXCR, one entry per CDR3 protein. The table lists 13,000 to 15,000 distinct CDR3 sequences, 50% of them singletons. Antigens of these TCRs are unknown. Sequenced material: cultured CD4+ T cells from blood, taken after SARS-CoV-2 vaccination. Receptor source: a human donor with COVID-19. Both conserved end residues are part of each CDR3. D genes are given only for firm matches. Some rows have no size entry. The others give once, few or many, or a class for an expanded clone.

V,size,D,J,CDR3,DNA
TRBV12-3/TRBV12-4,.,.,TRBJ1-2,CASRRQESGYTF,TGTGCCAGCAGGCGACAGGAGAGTGGCTACACCTTC
TRBV15,.,.,TRBJ2-7,CATSRESGSRGYEQYF,TGTGCCACCAGCAGAGAAAGCGGAAGCAGGGGATACGAGCAGTACTTC
TRBV10-3,.,.,TRBJ2-3,CAINGDGSTDTQYF,TGTGCCATCAACGGGGACGGCAGCACAGATACGCAGTATTTT
TRBV7-3,.,TRBD2,TRBJ2-3,CASSQWTSGALTDTQYF,TGTGCCAGCAGCCAATGGACTAGCGGGGCCCTCACAGATACGCAGTATTTT
TRBV6-1,few,TRBD1,TRBJ1-5,CASSVQGNQPQHF,TGTGCCAGCAGCGTACAGGGGAATCAGCCCCAGCATTTT
TRBV21-1,.,.,TRBJ1-2,CARANYGYTF,TGTGCCAGGGCAAACTATGGCTACACCTTC
TRBV27,.,TRBD1,TRBJ1-2,CASQKDRAKGGYTF,TGTGCCAGCCAAAAGGACAGGGCAAAAGGAGGCTACACCTTC
TRBV5-6,.,.,TRBJ1-5,CASSLGQGGWPQHF,TGTGCCAGCAGCTTAGGGCAGGGCGGATGGCCCCAGCATTTT
TRBV7-6,.,.,TRBJ2-7,CASSLTASYEQYF,TGTGCCAGCAGCTTAACAGCCTCCTACGAGCAGTACTTC
TRBV15,few,.,TRBJ1-5,CATSRESHSNQPQHF,TGTGCCACCAGCAGAGAGTCCCATAGCAATCAGCCCCAGCATTTT
TRBV15,few,TRBD1,TRBJ2-7,CATSRGPGTGGYEQYF,TGTGCCACCAGCAGGGGGCCCGGGACAGGGGGTTACGAGCAGTACTTC
TRBV20-1,.,.,TRBJ2-7,CSARDGQSTYEQYF,TGCAGTGCTAGAGATGGACAGTCCACCTACGAGCAGTACTTC
TRBV30,.,.,TRBJ1-5,CAWSDKARRSNQPQHF,TGTGCCTGGAGCGACAAGGCCCGGCGAAGCAATCAGCCCCAGCATTTT
TRBV18,.,.,TRBJ1-1,CASSPRGREAFF,TGTGCCAGCTCACCACGCGGTCGTGAAGCTTTCTTT
TRBV27,few,.,TRBJ2-6,CASRDSAPRGANVLTF,TGTGCCAGCAGGGACTCGGCCCCCCGTGGGGCCAACGTCCTGACTTTC
TRBV27,.,TRBD1,TRBJ1-4,CASSSKQGVRSNEKLFF,TGTGCCAGCAGCTCCAAACAGGGGGTGCGGTCTAATGAAAAACTGTTTTTT
TRBV20-1,.,TRBD1,TRBJ2-4,CSARDPTGLAKNIQYF,TGCAGTGCTAGAGATCCGACAGGGCTAGCCAAAAACATTCAGTACTTC
TRBV20-1,.,.,TRBJ2-3,CSARQQQSTDTQYF,TGCAGTGCTAGACAGCAACAGAGCACAGATACGCAGTATTTT
TRBV7-9,.,.,TRBJ2-1,CASSSATGYNEQFF,TGTGCCAGCAGCTCAGCGACAGGATACAATGAGCAGTTCTTC
TRBV14,.,TRBD1,TRBJ2-5,CASSQWQGEIETQYF,TGTGCCAGCAGCCAATGGCAGGGGGAGATCGAGACCCAGTACTTC
TRBV27,.,TRBD1,TRBJ1-4,CASSRGTGNNEKLFF,TGTGCCAGCAGCCGCGGGACAGGGAATAATGAAAAACTGTTTTTT
TRBV28,.,TRBD1,TRBJ1-4,CASRSAGTAEKLFF,TGTGCCAGCAGATCCGCCGGGACAGCTGAAAAACTGTTTTTT
TRBV19,.,.,TRBJ2-7,CASSNQVYEQYF,TGTGCCAGTAGTAATCAGGTCTACGAGCAGTACTTC
TRBV5-1,once,.,TRBJ2-3,CASSLDGTYTDTQYF,TGCGCCAGCAGCTTGGACGGAACCTACACAGATACGCAGTATTTT
TRBV20-1,.,.,TRBJ2-7,CSAHKGAGFSYEQYF,TGCAGTGCTCATAAAGGCGCCGGATTCTCCTACGAGCAGTACTTC
TRBV30,few,.,TRBJ1-2,CAWTPPSRDNYGYTF,TGTGCCTGGACTCCCCCGTCTCGAGATAACTATGGCTACACCTTC
TRBV20-1,few,.,TRBJ2-5,CSARDTGIQETQYF,TGCAGTGCTAGAGATACGGGTATACAAGAGACCCAGTACTTC
TRBV18,.,TRBD2,TRBJ2-1,CASSPPSGGPSYNEQFF,TGTGCCAGCTCACCACCTAGCGGGGGGCCGTCCTACAATGAGCAGTTCTTC
TRBV6-7,.,TRBD2,TRBJ2-1,CASSWGGRSYNEQFF,TGTGCCAGCAGTTGGGGGGGTCGCTCCTACAATGAGCAGTTCTTC